This T cell receptor beta chain is from a study of cytomegalovirus exposure and HLA in healthy donors. Study-wide results and caveats: Later analysis suggested links between common viral pathogens and several top significant clusters. The study flagged 150 to 200 TCR beta chains as cytomegalovirus-associated. Compared with the approximately 680-donor mean, an Asian-associated ancestry cluster reportedly had fewer N-insertions, according to a later analysis.

This clone came up a few times. Its antigen is currently unknown. Researchers ran the PCR with 60 Vbeta and 13 Jbeta primers. TCRdb keeps only in-frame clones here, not all; method: immunoSEQ multiplex PCR. The table includes around 150,000 clones, 65% to 70% detected once. The CDR3 loop spans 13 amino acids. The V end lost 3 bases, the J end lost 3 bases, and 9 bases lay between the germline ends. Germline lookup yields CDR1 SGHNT and CDR2 YYREEE (reference sequence). The sequenced material came from PBMCs. The source is a human donor in good health. This chain uses TRBV5-4 with TRBJ2-5, with a weak D call TRBD1 (6 bases). Here the CDR3 reads CASSWTAEETQYF. CDR3 in DNA: TGTGCCAGCAGCTGGACAGCAGAAGAGACCCAGTACTTC.